The TCR beta chain described here comes from a study of monozygotic twins with inflammatory bowel disease. This CDR3 comprises 11 residues. Germline V gene data show CDR1 as DFQATT and CDR2 as SNEGSKA (reference sequence). Used for each TCR library was around 3.5 ug of total RNA. Via template switching, UMIs carrying a 6-nucleotide sample barcode were introduced. Reprocessing the 5' RACE reads, TCRdb reports a single entry for every CDR3 protein and omits DNA. Its listing shows about 380,000 distinct CDR3 sequences. The source is a human donor with ulcerative colitis or Crohn's disease, or a healthy co-twin of an affected twin (not recorded which). Sequenced input: blood. The chain combines TRBV20-1 with TRBJ1-4. The CDR3 loop reads CSALVREKLFF.